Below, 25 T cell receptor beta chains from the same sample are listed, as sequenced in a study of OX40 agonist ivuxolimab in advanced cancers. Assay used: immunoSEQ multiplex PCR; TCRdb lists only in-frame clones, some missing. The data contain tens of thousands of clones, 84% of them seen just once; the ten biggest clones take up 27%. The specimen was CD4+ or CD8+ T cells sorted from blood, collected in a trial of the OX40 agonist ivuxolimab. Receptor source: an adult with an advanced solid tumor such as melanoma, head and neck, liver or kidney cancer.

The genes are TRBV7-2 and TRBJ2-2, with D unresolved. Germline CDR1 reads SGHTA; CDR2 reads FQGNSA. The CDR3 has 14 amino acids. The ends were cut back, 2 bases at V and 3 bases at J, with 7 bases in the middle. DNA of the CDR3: TGTGCCAGCAGCTTAAGTCGGGACACCGGGGAGCTGTTTTTT. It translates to CASSLSRDTGELFF.

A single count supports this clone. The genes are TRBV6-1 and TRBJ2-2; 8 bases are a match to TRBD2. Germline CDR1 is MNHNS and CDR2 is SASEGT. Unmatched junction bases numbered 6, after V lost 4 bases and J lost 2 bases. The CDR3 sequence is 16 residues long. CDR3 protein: CASSVRAGVNTGELFF. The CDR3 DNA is TGTGCCAGCAGTGTTCGAGCGGGAGTTAACACCGGGGAGCTGTTTTTT.

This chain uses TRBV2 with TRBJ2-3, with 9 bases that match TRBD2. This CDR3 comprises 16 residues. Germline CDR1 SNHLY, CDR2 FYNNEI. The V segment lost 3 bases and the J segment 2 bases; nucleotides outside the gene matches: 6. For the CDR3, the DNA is TGTGCCAGCAGTGAGATACTAGCGGGCGCCACAGATACGCAGTATTTT. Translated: CASSEILAGATDTQYF.

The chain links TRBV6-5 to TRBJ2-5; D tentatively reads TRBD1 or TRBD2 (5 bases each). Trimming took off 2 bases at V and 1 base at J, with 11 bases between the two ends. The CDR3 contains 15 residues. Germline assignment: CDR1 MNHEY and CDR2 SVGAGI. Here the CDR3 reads CASSYGDGGQETQYF. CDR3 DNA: TGTGCCAGCAGTTACGGGGACGGCGGCCAAGAGACCCAGTACTTC.

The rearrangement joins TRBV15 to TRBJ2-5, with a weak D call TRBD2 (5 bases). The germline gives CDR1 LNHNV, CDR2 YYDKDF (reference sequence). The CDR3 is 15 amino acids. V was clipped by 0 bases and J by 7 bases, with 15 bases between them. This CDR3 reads CATSRDEGRAWTQYF. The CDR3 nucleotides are TGTGCCACCAGCAGAGATGAGGGAAGGGCTTGGACCCAGTACTTC.

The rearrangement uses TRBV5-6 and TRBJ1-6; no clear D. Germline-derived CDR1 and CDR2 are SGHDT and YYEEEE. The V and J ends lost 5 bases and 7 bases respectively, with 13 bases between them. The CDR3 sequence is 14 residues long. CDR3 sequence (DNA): TGTGCCAGCAGTGGAAGGAATATGAATTCACCCCTCCACTTT. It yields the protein CASSGRNMNSPLHF.

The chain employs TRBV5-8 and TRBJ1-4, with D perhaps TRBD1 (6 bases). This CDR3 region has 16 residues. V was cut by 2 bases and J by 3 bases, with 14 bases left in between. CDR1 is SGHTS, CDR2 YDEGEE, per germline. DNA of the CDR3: TGTGCCAGCAGCTTAAACCCGGACAGACCTAATGAAAAACTGTTTTTT. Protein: CASSLNPDRPNEKLFF.

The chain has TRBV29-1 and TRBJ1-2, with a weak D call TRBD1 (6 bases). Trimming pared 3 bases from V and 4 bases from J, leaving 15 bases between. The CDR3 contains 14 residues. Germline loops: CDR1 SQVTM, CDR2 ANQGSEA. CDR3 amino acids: CSVERPQGLYGYTF. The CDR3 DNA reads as TGCAGCGTTGAGAGGCCCCAGGGGCTCTATGGCTACACCTTC.

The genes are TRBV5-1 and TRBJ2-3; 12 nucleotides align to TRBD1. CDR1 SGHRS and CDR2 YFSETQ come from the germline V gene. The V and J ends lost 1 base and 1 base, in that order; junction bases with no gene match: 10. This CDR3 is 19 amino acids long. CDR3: CASSLPPGQGATGTDTQYF. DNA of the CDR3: TGCGCCAGCAGCTTGCCCCCGGGACAGGGGGCGACGGGCACAGATACGCAGTATTTT.

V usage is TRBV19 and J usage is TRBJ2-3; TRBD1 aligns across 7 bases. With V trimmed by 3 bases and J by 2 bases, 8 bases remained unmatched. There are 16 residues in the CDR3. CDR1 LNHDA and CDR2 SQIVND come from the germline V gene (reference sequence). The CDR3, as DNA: TGTGCCAGTAGTATGGGGACAGTATTTGACACAGATACGCAGTATTTT. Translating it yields CASSMGTVFDTDTQYF.

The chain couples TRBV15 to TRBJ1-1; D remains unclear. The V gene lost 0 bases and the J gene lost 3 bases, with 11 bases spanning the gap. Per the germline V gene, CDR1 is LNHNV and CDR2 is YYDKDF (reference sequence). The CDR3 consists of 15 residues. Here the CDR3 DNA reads TGTGCCACCAGCAGAGATCGACTTTTCGACACTGAAGCTTTCTTT. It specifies CATSRDRLFDTEAFF.

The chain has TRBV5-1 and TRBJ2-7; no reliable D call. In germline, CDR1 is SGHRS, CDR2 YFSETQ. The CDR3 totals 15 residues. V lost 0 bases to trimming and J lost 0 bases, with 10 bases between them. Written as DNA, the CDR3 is TGCGCCAGCAGCTTGGAGGCAACCTCCTCCTACGAGCAGTACTTC. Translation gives CASSLEATSSYEQYF.

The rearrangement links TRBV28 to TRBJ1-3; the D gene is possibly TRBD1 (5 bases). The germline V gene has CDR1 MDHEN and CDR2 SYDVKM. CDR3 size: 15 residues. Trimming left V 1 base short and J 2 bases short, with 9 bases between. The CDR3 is CASSLLLGAGNTIYF. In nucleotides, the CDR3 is TGTGCCAGCAGTTTATTACTAGGGGCTGGAAACACCATATATTTT.

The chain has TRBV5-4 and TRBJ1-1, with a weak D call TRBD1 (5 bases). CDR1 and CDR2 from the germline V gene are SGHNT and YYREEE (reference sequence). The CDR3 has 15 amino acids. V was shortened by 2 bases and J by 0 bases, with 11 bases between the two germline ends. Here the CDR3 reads CASSFGWTMNTEAFF. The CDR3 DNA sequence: TGTGCCAGCAGCTTCGGCTGGACAATGAACACTGAAGCTTTCTTT.

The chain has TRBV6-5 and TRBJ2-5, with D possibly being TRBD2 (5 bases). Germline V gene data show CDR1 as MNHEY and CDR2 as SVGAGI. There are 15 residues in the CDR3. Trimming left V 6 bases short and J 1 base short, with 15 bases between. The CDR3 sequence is CASSHEGGSQETQYF. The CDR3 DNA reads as TGTGCCAGCAGCCATGAGGGTGGCTCCCAAGAGACCCAGTACTTC.

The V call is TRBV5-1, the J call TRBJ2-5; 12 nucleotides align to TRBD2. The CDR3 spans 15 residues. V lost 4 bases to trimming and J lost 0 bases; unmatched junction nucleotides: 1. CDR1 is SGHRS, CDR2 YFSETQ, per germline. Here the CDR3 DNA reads TGCGCCAGCAGCCCTAGCGGGGGGGACCAAGAGACCCAGTACTTC. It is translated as CASSPSGGDQETQYF.

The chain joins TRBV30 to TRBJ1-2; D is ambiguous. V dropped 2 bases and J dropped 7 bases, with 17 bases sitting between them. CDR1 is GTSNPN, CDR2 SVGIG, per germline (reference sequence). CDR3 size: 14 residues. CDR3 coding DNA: TGTGCCTGGAGTATGAAGGGCCAACCATTTGGCTACACCTTC. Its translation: CAWSMKGQPFGYTF. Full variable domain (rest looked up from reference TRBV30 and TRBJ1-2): SQTIHQWPATLVQPVGSPLSLECTVEGTSNPNLYWYRQAAGRGLQLLFYSVGIGQISSEVPQNLSASRPQDRQFILSSKKLLLSDSGFYLCAWSMKGQPFGYTFGSGTRLTVV.

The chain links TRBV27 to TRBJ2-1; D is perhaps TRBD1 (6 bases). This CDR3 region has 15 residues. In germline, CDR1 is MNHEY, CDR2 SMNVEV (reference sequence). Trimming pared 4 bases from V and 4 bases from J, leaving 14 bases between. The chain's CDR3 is CASSSPWGPYNEQFF. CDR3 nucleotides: TGTGCCAGCAGTTCGCCCTGGGGGCCATACAATGAGCAGTTCTTC.

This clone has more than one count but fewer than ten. Here the CDR3 reads CASSLKGASYNSPLHF. CDR3 bases: TGTGCCAGCAGCTTGAAGGGGGCCTCCTATAATTCACCCCTCCACTTT. The chain recombines TRBV7-2 with TRBJ1-6; 7 bases line up with TRBD1. V gave up 3 bases and J gave up 0 bases; unmatched junction bases: 2. The CDR3 spans 16 residues. The germline CDR1 and CDR2 sequences are SGHTA and FQGNSA.

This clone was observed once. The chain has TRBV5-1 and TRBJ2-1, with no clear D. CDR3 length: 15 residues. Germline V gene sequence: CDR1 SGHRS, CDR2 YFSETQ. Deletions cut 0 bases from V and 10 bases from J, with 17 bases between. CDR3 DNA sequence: TGCGCCAGCAGCTTGGGAGGTGGTTACCCTGAGGAGCAGTTCTTC. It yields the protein CASSLGGGYPEEQFF.

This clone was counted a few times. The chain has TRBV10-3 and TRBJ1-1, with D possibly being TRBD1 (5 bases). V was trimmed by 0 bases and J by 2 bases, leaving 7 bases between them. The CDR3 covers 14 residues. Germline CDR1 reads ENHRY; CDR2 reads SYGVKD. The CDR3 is CAISESRGNTEAFF. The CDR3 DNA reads TGTGCCATCAGTGAGTCAAGGGGAAACACTGAAGCTTTCTTT.

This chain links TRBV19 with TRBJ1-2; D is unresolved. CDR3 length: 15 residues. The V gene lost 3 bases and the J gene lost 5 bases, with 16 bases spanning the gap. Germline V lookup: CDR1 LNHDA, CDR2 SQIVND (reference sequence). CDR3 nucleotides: TGTGCCAGTAGTATGTTTTTGGGGAGTTTATATGGCTACACCTTC. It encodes CASSMFLGSLYGYTF.

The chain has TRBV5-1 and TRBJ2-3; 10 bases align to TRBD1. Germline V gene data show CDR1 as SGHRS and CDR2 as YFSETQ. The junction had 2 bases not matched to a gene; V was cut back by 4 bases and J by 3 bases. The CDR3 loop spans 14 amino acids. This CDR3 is CASSPGQGTDTQYF. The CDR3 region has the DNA TGCGCCAGCAGCCCGGGACAGGGGACAGATACGCAGTATTTT.

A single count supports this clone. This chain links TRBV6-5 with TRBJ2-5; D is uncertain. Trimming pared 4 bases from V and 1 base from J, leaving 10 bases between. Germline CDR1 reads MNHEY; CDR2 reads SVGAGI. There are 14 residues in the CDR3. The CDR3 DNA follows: TGTGCCAGCAGTTGGACCAGCACCCAAGAGACCCAGTACTTC. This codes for CASSWTSTQETQYF.

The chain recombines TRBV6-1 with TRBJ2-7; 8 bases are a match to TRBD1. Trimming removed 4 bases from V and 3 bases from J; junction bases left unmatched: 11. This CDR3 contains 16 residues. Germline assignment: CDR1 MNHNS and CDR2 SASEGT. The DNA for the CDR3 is TGTGCCAGCAGTGGGTGGGAGACAGGGGCTCTCTACGAGCAGTACTTC. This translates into CASSGWETGALYEQYF.